The clone carrying this TCR beta chain has a handful of counts. These data are taken from a study of blood T cell repertoires in COVID-19. Study details: Samples came from the United States, Italy and Spain, spanning acute and convalescent COVID-19. From T cells, B-cell-depleted T cells, or PBMCs came the material, which was cDNA or gDNA.

The repertoire was sequenced with immunoSEQ multiplex PCR; TCRdb's copy has only in-frame clones and lacks some. The sample has 130,000 or so clones; roughly 89% are singletons. The CDR3 is made up of 17 amino acids. With 5 bases clipped from V and 2 bases from J, the junction kept 9 bases outside the gene matches. The V gene's germline CDR1 is MNHEY and CDR2 SVGEGT. The sample taken for sequencing was peripheral blood. The rearrangement links TRBV6-2 or TRBV6-3 to TRBJ2-7, with 13 positions matching TRBD2. The source is a man aged 45-65 years with active or convalescent COVID-19. The CDR3 nucleotides are TGTGCCAGCAGTGGCAGATTAGGGACTAGCGGGACCTACGAGCAGTACTTC. Its protein is CASSGRLGTSGTYEQYF.